This record covers a single T cell receptor beta chain. This CDR3 has 17 residues. V lost 2 bases, J lost 1 base, and 11 bases stayed unmatched. Germline loops: CDR1 SGHDN, CDR2 FVKESK. Then a second PCR, running roughly 7 to 11 cycles, was carried out with a sample-barcoded 5' primer and a J-beta primer mix. TCRdb reprocessed the 5' RACE reads via MiXCR and lists one record per CDR3 protein. This table has about 1.5 million distinct CDR3 sequences, approximately 39% appearing once. These data originate in a study of blood T cells in healthy people across ages. The specimen sequenced was blood. The chain links TRBV14 to TRBJ2-7, with 7 bases aligning to TRBD2. The receptor was isolated from a woman aged 18-30 years in good health. The CDR3, as DNA: TGTGCCAGCAGCCAACCACCACCTAGCGGAGTATCCTACGAGCAGTACTTC. As protein: CASSQPPPSGVSYEQYF.